The clone carrying this T cell receptor beta chain was counted once. The antigen is not known. The data derive from a study of cytomegalovirus exposure and HLA in healthy donors. Overall study context: Roughly 170 million T cells yielded 100 million or so unique TCR beta sequences in earlier analysis.

It was with 60 Vbeta and 13 Jbeta primers that the PCR ran. Using immunoSEQ multiplex PCR, the repertoire was profiled, and TCRdb retains in-frame clones only, with some absent. The sample includes about 150,000 clones, more than 75% of them seen just once. Whole-study findings and limits: As a later analysis showed, several of the most significant clusters appeared to be linked to common viral pathogens. Segments of the TCR beta V type were, in most cases, productive about 87% or about 30% of the time in an earlier analysis.

Trimming left V 4 bases short and J 9 bases short, with 22 bases between. Looked up from germline, CDR1 is MNHEY and CDR2 is SVGAGI. CDR3 length: 16 amino acids. This TCR came from a man aged 25 to 40 in good health and CMV-seropositive. The V and J genes are TRBV6-5 and TRBJ2-1, with TRBD2 as a possible D gene (6 bases). The material sequenced was PBMCs. CDR3 sequence (DNA): TGTGCCAGCAGTTCTTTGACTAGTTCGGGTACGGGTGAGCAGTTCTTC. Protein sequence: CASSSLTSSGTGEQFF.